One sample yielded the 10 T cell receptor beta chains listed below, sequenced in a study of blood T cell repertoires in COVID-19. Using immunoSEQ multiplex PCR, the repertoire was profiled, and TCRdb retains in-frame clones only, with some absent. The sample records more than 80,000 clones, about 82% being singletons. The sample comprised peripheral blood. The receptor set was obtained from a man in his fifties or sixties with active COVID-19.

This clone was picked up one time. The V call is TRBV3-1 (or the pseudogene TRBV3-2), the J call TRBJ1-2; D may be TRBD1 (5 bases). There are 13 residues in the CDR3. CDR1 and CDR2 (germline): LGHDT, YNNKEL (reference sequence). CDR3 coding DNA: TGTGCTGTGGGGGGGGAGAGGAACTATGGCTACACCTTC. Protein product: CAVGGERNYGYTF.

The chain is built from TRBV20-1 and TRBJ2-7; the match to TRBD2 covers 8 bases. Losses at the gene ends were 3 bases for V and 3 bases for J; bases not matched to a gene: 7. Germline CDR1 and CDR2: DFQATT and SNEGSKA (reference sequence). The CDR3 is made up of 14 amino acids. In nucleotides, the CDR3 is TGCAGTGCTAGTCCGTCTAGCGGGCTCTACGAGCAGTACTTC. Translation: CSASPSSGLYEQYF.

CDR3 sequence: CASSLIRTESNQPQHF. CDR3 nucleotides: TGTGCCAGCAGCTTAATAAGAACGGAGAGCAATCAGCCCCAGCATTTT. V gene TRBV7-8 combines with J gene TRBJ1-5; D is unresolved. There are 16 residues in the CDR3. V was trimmed by 2 bases and J by 1 base, leaving 12 bases between them. Germline lookup yields CDR1 SGHVS and CDR2 FQNEAQ. Full variable domain (remainder filled in from reference TRBV7-8 and TRBJ1-5): GAGVSQSPRYKVAKRGQDVALRCDPISGHVSLFWYQQALGQGPEFLTYFQNEAQLDKSGLPSDRFFAERPEGSVSTLKIQRTQQEDSAVYLCASSLIRTESNQPQHFGDGTRLSIL.

V is TRBV24-1 and J is TRBJ2-3, with 13 bases fitting TRBD2. V was pared by 4 bases and J by 4 bases, with 19 bases of the junction left unmatched. The CDR3 totals 21 residues. Germline V gene data show CDR1 as KGHDR and CDR2 as SFDVKD. CDR3 sequence: CATSERVPGLAGTTSADTQYF. DNA for the CDR3: TGTGCCACCAGTGAAAGAGTCCCGGGACTAGCGGGGACGACTTCGGCAGATACGCAGTATTTT.

The chain links TRBV11-2 to TRBJ2-7; D is undetermined. V gave up 5 bases and J gave up 3 bases, with 5 bases separating them. CDR1 is SGHAT and CDR2 is FQNNGV in the germline V gene. The CDR3 consists of 11 residues. Here the CDR3 DNA reads TGTGCCAGCAGCCCGAGCTACGAGCAGTACTTC. Translated, it gives CASSPSYEQYF.

V is TRBV6-5 and J is TRBJ1-1; 8 bases are a match to TRBD1. CDR1 is MNHEY, CDR2 SVGAGI, per germline. The J segment lost 3 bases and the V segment lost 0 bases, leaving 3 bases of the junction unmatched. The length of the CDR3 is 15 residues. CDR3 amino acids: CASSYSRQGHTEAFF. For the CDR3, the DNA is TGTGCCAGCAGTTACTCTCGACAGGGGCACACTGAAGCTTTCTTT.

The chain links TRBV6-5 to TRBJ2-3; D is perhaps TRBD1 (5 bases). CDR1 and CDR2 from the germline V gene are MNHEY and SVGAGI. CDR3 length equals 15 residues. Trimming pared 2 bases from V and 0 bases from J, leaving 9 bases between. CDR3: CASSYGSGSTDTQYF. CDR3 DNA sequence: TGTGCCAGCAGTTACGGGTCAGGGAGCACAGATACGCAGTATTTT.

This chain uses TRBV7-3 with TRBJ2-1; D is possibly TRBD2 (6 bases). The CDR3 totals 14 residues. V was cut by 5 bases and J by 7 bases, with 15 bases left in between. Looked up from germline, CDR1 is SGHTA and CDR2 is FQGTGA. CDR3 DNA: TGTGCCAGCAGCCCTCAGTGGGGGGTGAATGAGCAGTTCTTC. It codes for CASSPQWGVNEQFF.

The rearrangement joins TRBV6-5 to TRBJ2-3; D perhaps matches TRBD1 (6 bases). V was cut by 3 bases and J by 4 bases, with 14 bases left in between. Germline V gene sequence: CDR1 MNHEY, CDR2 SVGAGI. The length of the CDR3 is 15 residues. Here the CDR3 reads CASSYELGASDTQYF. The CDR3 DNA sequence: TGTGCCAGCAGTTATGAACTGGGGGCGTCAGATACGCAGTATTTT.

This rearrangement joins TRBV4-1 to TRBJ1-1; TRBD1 agrees at 10 bases. Germline V gene data show CDR1 as MGHRA and CDR2 as YSYEKL. V shed 0 bases, J shed 6 bases, and the junction held 7 bases outside the gene matches. CDR3 length equals 16 residues. CDR3 loop: CASSQDWDRGGPEAFF. CDR3 DNA: TGCGCCAGCAGCCAAGACTGGGACAGGGGAGGACCTGAAGCTTTCTTT.